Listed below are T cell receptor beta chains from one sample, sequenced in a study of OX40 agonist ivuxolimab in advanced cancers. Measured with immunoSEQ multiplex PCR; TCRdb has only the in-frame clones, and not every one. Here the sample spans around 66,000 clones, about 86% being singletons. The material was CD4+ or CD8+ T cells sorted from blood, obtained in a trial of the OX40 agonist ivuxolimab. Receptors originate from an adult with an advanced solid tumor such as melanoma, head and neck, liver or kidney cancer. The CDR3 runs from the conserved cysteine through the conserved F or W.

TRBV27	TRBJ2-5	CASSRTGGETQYF
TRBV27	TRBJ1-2	CASSSGQDYGYTF
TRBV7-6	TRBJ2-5	CASSLVETQYF
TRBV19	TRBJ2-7	CASSIDQGGPYEQYF
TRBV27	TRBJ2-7	CASTGLDGTYEQYF
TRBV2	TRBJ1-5	CASSETLQNQPQHF
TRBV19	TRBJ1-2	CASSRDSYGYTF
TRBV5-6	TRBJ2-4	CASSPGSGKNIQYF
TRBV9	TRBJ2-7	CASSAGTSQPYEQYF
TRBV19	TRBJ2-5	CASSTRQRETQYF
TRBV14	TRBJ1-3	CASSELRGLSGNTIYF
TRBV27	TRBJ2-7	CASRTTGGSEQYF
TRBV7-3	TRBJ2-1	CASSSPGTIEQFF
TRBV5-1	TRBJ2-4	CASSLAGEDIQYF
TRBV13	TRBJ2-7	CASSPPDLEMTEQYF
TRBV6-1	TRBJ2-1	CASSEGTGNQFF
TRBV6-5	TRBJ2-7	CASRRRQGSYEQYF
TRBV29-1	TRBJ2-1	CSVDQTGGGTLNYNEQFF
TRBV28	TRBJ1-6	CASSVAVLGSPLHF
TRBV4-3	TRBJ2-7	CASSQDRQGALREQYF
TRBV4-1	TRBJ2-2	CASSSRTSVTANTGELFF
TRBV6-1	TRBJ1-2	CASSVRTDSNYGYTF
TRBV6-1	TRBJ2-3	CASREPDTQYF
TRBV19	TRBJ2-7	CASSMSAGESNEQYF
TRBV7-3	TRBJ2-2	CASSLGLAGGHTGELFF
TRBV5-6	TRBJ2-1	CASSLRGTNTRNEQFF
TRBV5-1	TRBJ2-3	CASSLTGSSTDTQYF
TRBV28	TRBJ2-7	CASSPPRARTYEQYF
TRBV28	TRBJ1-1	CATHSHMNTEAFF